This T cell receptor (beta chain) was observed in a study of identical twins (dated by TCRdb to 2015 to 2016). About the investigation overall: To test whether fetal clonotypes persist, the study used deep sequencing on TCR alpha and beta repertoires from monozygotic twins, unrelated adults of various ages, and cord blood. Replicate twin experiments were performed at different times using different library preparation protocols to rule out contamination. General conclusions and limits of the study: Out-of-frame TCR alpha sequences shared between twins showed an excess of low generation-probability sequences compared with coincidental sharing between unrelated individuals. In monozygotic twins, out-of-frame TCR alpha sharing was systematically underestimated by recombination models, although the models agreed with sharing between unrelated individuals. Zero-insertion analyses could be partly confounded by invariant T cells such as MAIT and iNKT, although diverse VJ usage argued against such confounding for most clonotypes. Because the same donors could not be followed over many years, conclusions were based on cross-sectional statistical analysis. In beta out-of-frame sequences, excess twin sharing was weaker, because having fewer shared sequences lowered the signal-to-noise ratio. Fewer insertions were carried by abundant cord blood beta clonotypes; a weaker similar trend was observed in young adult naive repertoires, while no such trend was observed in memory repertoires.

Concerning this clonotype: Its binding antigen is unknown. No per-base quality is available; no much larger clone lies one base away.

Only healthy Caucasian donors were included. Three pairs of female monozygotic twins, all aged about 18 to 29 years, made up the twin cohort. RNA for TCR libraries was isolated from peripheral blood mononuclear cells. The library was prepared using 5' RACE. Sequencing instrument: Illumina HiSeq 2000. A universal primer binding site was added through template switching, and the final cDNA carried a unique molecular identifier so that TCR cDNA molecules could be counted accurately. Specific primers in the conserved constant-segment region were used to synthesize first-strand cDNA for the TCR alpha and beta chains. Each cDNA library was double barcoded, with a SMART-Mk sample barcode plus Illumina barcodes, to control for contamination. TruSeq adapter sequences, together with Illumina sample barcodes, were added in two successive PCR steps. Sequencing of the TCR alpha and beta cDNA libraries was done on the Illumina HiSeq platform using custom primers. The study's processing was this. MiGEC was used to process raw reads and extract unique molecular identifiers, and MiXCR was used to find CDR3 positions. For each individual, recombination models were inferred using an EM algorithm with the repgenHMM and IGoR tools. Shared clonotype analysis was performed with the tcR package in R, normalizing sharing by the product of cloneset sizes. Out-of-frame nonproductive sequences were analyzed to study raw recombination free of thymic and clonal selection effects. In-frame beta chains were kept once TCRdb had trimmed the public reads at Q25 with fastp and called clones with MiXCR. Every distinct CDR3 protein forms one entry, paired with its most common genes and DNA. What appears here as the V and J calls and clone size reflects TCRdb's work, not the paper's. The sample data list just under 650,000 distinct CDR3 sequences, and 7.1% of these were observed just once. 1.6% of the sample comes from the top ten.

Sequences DFQATT (CDR1) and SNEGSKA (CDR2) are obtained from the germline V gene (reference sequence). Cut back by 6 bases and 3 bases, the V and J ends lie 8 bases apart. Including the terminal cysteine and phenylalanine, the CDR3 comprises 12 residues. Kept here is only the CDR3 DNA, which spans 36 bases and is read in frame from base 1. The same specimen was also included in a second study, on yellow fever vaccine responses in identical twins. As that second study puts it: The authors reported that the T cell response to vaccination in identical twins appeared partly convergent and partly personalized. The study precisely tracked vaccine-responding T cell clones in identical twins.

Rearrangement joined TRBV20-1 to TRBJ2-2, with the D gene too uncertain to name. The sequence came from a woman between 18 and 29 years old in good health. Sequencing used PBMCs. CDR3 protein: CSAHFDTGELFF. The nucleotide sequence reads as follows: TGCAGTGCCCACTTCGACACCGGGGAGCTGTTTTTT.